This T cell receptor (beta chain) was obtained from a study of cytomegalovirus exposure and HLA in healthy donors. PCR employed 60 Vbeta and 13 Jbeta primers. Using immunoSEQ multiplex PCR, the repertoire was profiled, and TCRdb retains in-frame clones only, with some absent. The sample holds about 130,000 clones, about three quarters seen once. A note on this clone: As yet, its antigen is unknown.

In nominal health when sampled, donors likely had unrecorded immune exposures nonetheless. The study, taken as a whole, reports: The study labeled roughly 160 TCR beta chains cytomegalovirus-associated. What was likely a sequencing artifact was a cluster of highly shared sequence variants.

From germline, CDR1 is SGHDT and CDR2 YYEEEE. V lost 2 bases and J 6 bases, leaving 17 bases between the germline ends. The CDR3 has 16 amino acids. The sample was PBMCs. The rearrangement joins TRBV5-6 to TRBJ2-2, with D perhaps matching TRBD1 (6 bases). This TCR was recovered from a woman aged 55-70 years in good health and CMV-seropositive. CDR3 bases: TGTGCCAGCAGCTTTTATCTGCAGGGGAGACCCGGGGAGCTGTTTTTT. Translating gives CASSFYLQGRPGELFF.